The T cell receptor beta chain described here comes from a study of PD-1 blockade in classical Hodgkin lymphoma. TCRdb keeps only in-frame clones here, not all; method: immunoSEQ multiplex PCR. Of roughly 50,000 clones detected, 85% to 90% appear once; the ten largest clones hold approximately 13%. In germline, CDR1 is MNHEY, CDR2 SVGAGI. The CDR3 sequence is 14 residues long. Trimming left V 6 bases short and J 6 bases short, with 17 bases between. Time point indicated: cycle 4 day 1 (C4D1), after five to seven weeks of nivolumab. Each and every patient relapsed after autologous stem cell transplantation, and patients got differing brentuximab vedotin exposure.

The sample consisted of peripheral blood mononuclear cells (PBMCs), taken before the fourth cycle of nivolumab. This clonotype was sampled from a human donor with classical Hodgkin lymphoma. The gene calls are TRBV6-5 and TRBJ1-2; D might be TRBD1 (5 bases). The CDR3 region is CASSPPAGYDGYTF. The DNA for the CDR3 is TGTGCCAGCAGCCCCCCCGCAGGGTACGATGGCTACACCTTC.